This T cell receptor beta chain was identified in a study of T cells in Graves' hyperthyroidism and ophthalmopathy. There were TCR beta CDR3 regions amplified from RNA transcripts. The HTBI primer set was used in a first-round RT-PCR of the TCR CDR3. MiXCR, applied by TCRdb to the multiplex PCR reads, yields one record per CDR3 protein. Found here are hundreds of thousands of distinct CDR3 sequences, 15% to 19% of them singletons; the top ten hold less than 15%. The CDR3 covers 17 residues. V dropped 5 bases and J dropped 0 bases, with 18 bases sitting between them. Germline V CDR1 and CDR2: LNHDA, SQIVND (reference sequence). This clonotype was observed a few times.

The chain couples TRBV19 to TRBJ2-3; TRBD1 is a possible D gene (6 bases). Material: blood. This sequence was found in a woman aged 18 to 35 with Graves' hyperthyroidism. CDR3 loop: CASSVISDRPSTDTQYF. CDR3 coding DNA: TGTGCCAGTAGTGTTATCTCGGACAGACCAAGCACAGATACGCAGTATTTT.